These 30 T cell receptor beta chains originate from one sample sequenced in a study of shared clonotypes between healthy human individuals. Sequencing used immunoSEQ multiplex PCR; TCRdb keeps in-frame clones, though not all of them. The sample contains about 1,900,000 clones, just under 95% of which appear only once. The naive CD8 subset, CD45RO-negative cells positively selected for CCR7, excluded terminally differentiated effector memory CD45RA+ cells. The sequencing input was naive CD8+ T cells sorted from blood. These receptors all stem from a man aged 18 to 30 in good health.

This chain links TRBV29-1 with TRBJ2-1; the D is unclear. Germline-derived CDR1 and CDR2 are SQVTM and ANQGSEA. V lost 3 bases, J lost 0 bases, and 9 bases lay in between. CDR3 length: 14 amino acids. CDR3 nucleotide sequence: TGCAGCGTTGAGTTTCCTAGCTCCTACAATGAGCAGTTCTTC. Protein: CSVEFPSSYNEQFF.

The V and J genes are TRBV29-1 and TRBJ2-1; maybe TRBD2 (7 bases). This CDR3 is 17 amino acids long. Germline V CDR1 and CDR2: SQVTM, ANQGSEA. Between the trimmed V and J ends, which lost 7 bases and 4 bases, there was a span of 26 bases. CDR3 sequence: CSGGRQGRVGGYNEQFF. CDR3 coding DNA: TGCAGCGGGGGGCGGCAGGGGAGGGTAGGAGGTTACAATGAGCAGTTCTTC.

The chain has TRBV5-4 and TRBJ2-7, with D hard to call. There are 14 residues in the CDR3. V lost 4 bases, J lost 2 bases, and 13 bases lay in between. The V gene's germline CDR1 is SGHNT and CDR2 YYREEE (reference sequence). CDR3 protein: CASSHDTVAYEQYF. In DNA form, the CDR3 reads TGTGCCAGCAGCCACGACACGGTTGCCTACGAGCAGTACTTC. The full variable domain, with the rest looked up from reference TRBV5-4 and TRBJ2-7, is ETGVTQSPTHLIKTRGQQVTLRCSSQSGHNTVSWYQQALGQGPQFIFQYYREEENGRGNFPPRFSGLQFPNYSSELNVNALELDDSALYLCASSHDTVAYEQYFGPGTRLTVT.

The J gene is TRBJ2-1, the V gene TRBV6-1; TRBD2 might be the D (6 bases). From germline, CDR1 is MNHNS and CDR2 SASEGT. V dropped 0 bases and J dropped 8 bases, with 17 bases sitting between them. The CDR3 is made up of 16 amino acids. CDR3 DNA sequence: TGTGCCAGCAGTGAAGCAAGAACGGGAGCCATTGATGAGCAGTTCTTC. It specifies CASSEARTGAIDEQFF.

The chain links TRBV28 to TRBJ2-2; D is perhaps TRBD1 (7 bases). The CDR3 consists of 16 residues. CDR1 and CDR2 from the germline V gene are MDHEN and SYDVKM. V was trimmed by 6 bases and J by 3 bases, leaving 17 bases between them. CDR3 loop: CASSPLEGAYTGELFF. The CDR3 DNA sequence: TGTGCCAGCAGCCCCCTGGAGGGGGCCTACACCGGGGAGCTGTTTTTT. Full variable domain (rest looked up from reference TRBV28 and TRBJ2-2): DVKVTQSSRYLVKRTGEKVFLECVQDMDHENMFWYRQDPGLGLRLIYFSYDVKMKEKGDIPEGYSVSREKKERFSLILESASTNQTSMYLCASSPLEGAYTGELFFGEGSRLTVL.

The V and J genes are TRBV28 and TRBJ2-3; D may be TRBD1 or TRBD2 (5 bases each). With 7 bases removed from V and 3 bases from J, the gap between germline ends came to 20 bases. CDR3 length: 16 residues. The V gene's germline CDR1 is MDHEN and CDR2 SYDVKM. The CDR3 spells CASTNTRGVGTDTQYF. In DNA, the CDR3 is TGTGCCAGCACCAACACGCGAGGGGTAGGGACAGATACGCAGTATTTT.

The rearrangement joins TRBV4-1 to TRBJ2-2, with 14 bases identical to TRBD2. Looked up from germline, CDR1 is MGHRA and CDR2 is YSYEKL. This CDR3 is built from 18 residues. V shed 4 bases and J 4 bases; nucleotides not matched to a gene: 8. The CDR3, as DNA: TGCGCCAGCAGCCTTAGACTAGCGGGGGGGCTGGGCACCGGGGAGCTGTTTTTT. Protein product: CASSLRLAGGLGTGELFF.

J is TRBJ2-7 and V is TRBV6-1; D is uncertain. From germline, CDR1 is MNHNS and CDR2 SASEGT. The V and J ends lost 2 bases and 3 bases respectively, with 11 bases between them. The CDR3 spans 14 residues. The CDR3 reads CASSERANNYEQYF. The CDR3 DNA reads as TGTGCCAGCAGTGAAAGGGCAAACAACTACGAGCAGTACTTC.

The CDR3 DNA is TGTGCCAGCAGTAATATCGCGCGGAACTCCATGAACACTGAAGCTTTCTTT. This encodes CASSNIARNSMNTEAFF. J is TRBJ1-1 and V is TRBV2; D uncertain. Trimming left V 5 bases short and J 0 bases short, with 19 bases between. In germline, CDR1 is SNHLY, CDR2 FYNNEI. This CDR3 region has 17 residues.

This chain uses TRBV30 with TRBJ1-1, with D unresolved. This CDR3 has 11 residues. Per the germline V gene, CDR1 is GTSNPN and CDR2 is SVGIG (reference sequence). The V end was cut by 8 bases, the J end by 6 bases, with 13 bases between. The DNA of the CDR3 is TGTGCCCACACGCGGGCTCCTGAAGCTTTCTTT. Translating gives CAHTRAPEAFF.

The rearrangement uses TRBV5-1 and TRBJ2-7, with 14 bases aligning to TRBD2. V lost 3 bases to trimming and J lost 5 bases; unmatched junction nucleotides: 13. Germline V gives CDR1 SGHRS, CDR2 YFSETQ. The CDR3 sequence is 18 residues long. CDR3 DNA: TGCGCCAGCAGCTCAGGACTAGCGGGAGGCCCGCCCTTTGACGAGCAGTACTTC. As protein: CASSSGLAGGPPFDEQYF.

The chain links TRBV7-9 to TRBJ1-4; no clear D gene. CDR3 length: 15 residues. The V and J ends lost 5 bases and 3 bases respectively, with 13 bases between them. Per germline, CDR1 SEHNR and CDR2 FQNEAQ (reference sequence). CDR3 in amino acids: CASSLLGDSNEKLFF. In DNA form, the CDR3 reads TGTGCCAGCAGCCTACTTGGTGACTCTAATGAAAAACTGTTTTTT.

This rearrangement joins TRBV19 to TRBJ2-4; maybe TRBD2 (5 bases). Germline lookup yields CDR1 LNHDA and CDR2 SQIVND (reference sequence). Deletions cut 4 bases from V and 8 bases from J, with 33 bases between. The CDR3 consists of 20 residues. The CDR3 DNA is TGTGCCAGTAGTAGGGCCCTCTGGGAGTCGGTTTTAGCTCTTCGGGACATTCAGTACTTC. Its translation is CASSRALWESVLALRDIQYF.

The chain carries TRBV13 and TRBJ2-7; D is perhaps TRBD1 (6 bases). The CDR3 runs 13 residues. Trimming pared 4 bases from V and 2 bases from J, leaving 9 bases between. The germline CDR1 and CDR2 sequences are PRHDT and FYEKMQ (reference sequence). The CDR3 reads CASSSRTAYEQYF. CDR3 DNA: TGTGCCAGCAGCTCTCGGACAGCCTACGAGCAGTACTTC. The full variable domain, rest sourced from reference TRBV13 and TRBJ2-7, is AAGVIQSPRHLIKEKRETATLKCYPIPRHDTVYWYQQGPGQDPQFLISFYEKMQSDKGSIPDRFSAQQFSDYHSELNMSSLELGDSALYFCASSSRTAYEQYFGPGTRLTVT.

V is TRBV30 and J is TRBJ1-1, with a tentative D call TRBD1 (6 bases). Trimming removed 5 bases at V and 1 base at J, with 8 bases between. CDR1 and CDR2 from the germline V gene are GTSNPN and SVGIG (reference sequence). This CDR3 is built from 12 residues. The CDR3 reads CAWEQGNTEAFF. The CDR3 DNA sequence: TGTGCCTGGGAACAGGGGAACACTGAAGCTTTCTTT.

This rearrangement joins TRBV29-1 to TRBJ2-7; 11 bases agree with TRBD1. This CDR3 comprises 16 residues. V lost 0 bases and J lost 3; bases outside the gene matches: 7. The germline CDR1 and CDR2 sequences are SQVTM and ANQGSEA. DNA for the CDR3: TGCAGCGTTGAAGATGATCGGACAGGGGGCGTCTACGAGCAGTACTTC. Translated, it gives CSVEDDRTGGVYEQYF.

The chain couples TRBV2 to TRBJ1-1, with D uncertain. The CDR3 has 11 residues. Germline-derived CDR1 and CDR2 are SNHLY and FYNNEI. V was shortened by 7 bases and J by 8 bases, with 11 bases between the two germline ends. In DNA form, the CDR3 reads TGTGCCAGCATTATGTACCGAGAAGCTTTCTTT. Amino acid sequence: CASIMYREAFF. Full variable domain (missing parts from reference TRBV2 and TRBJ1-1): EPEVTQTPSHQVTQMGQEVILRCVPISNHLYFYWYRQILGQKVEFLVSFYNNEISEKSEIFDDQFSVERPDGSNFTLKIRSTKLEDSAMYFCASIMYREAFFGQGTRLTVV.

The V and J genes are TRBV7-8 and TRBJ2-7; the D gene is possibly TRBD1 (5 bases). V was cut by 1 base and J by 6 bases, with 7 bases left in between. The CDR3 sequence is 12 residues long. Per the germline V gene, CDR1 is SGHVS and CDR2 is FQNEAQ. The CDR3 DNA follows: TGTGCCAGCAGCTTAGAGGGGCGCGAGCAGTACTTC. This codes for CASSLEGREQYF. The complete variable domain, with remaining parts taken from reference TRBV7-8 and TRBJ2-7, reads GAGVSQSPRYKVAKRGQDVALRCDPISGHVSLFWYQQALGQGPEFLTYFQNEAQLDKSGLPSDRFFAERPEGSVSTLKIQRTQQEDSAVYLCASSLEGREQYFGPGTRLTVT.

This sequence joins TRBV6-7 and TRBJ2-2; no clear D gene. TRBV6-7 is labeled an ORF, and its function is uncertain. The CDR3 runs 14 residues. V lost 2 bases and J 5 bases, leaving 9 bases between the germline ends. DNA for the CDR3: TGTGCCAGCAGTTACCCCGATAGGACCGGGGAGCTGTTTTTT. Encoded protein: CASSYPDRTGELFF.

The CDR3 loop is CASSYLAQGAYGYTF. The CDR3 bases are TGTGCCAGCAGTTACTTGGCCCAGGGGGCCTATGGCTACACCTTC. The chain has TRBV6-5 and TRBJ1-2, with 8 bases matching TRBD1. In germline, CDR1 is MNHEY, CDR2 SVGAGI. The CDR3 covers 15 residues. The V and J ends lost 1 base and 4 bases, in that order; junction bases with no gene match: 5.

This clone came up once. This CDR3 reads CASSPRDSSSYEQYF. The CDR3 DNA follows: TGCGCCAGCAGCCCGCGGGACAGCAGCTCCTACGAGCAGTACTTC. The V call is TRBV4-1, the J call TRBJ2-7; possible D gene TRBD1, 7 bases. The CDR3 is 15 amino acids. Per the germline V gene, CDR1 is MGHRA and CDR2 is YSYEKL. V was pared by 4 bases and J by 0 bases, with 13 bases between.

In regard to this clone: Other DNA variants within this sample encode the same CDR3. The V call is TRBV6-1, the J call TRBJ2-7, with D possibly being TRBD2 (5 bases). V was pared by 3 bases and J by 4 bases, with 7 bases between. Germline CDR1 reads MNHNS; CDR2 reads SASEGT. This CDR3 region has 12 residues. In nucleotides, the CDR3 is TGTGCCAGCAGTGATTCGGGGTACGAGCAGTACTTC. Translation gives CASSDSGYEQYF.

The CDR3 nucleotides read TGTGCCAGTAGTATGCAGGGGATTGGATCACCCCTCCACTTT. Translated: CASSMQGIGSPLHF. V is TRBV19 and J is TRBJ1-6; tentative D call: TRBD1 (6 bases). Germline V lookup: CDR1 LNHDA, CDR2 SQIVND (reference sequence). V was cut by 3 bases and J by 10 bases, with 13 bases left in between. The CDR3 extends over 14 amino acids. Full variable domain (outside the CDR3, taken from reference TRBV19 and TRBJ1-6): DGGITQSPKYLFRKEGQNVTLSCEQNLNHDAMYWYRQDPGQGLRLIYYSQIVNDFQKGDIAEGYSVSREKKESFPLTVTSAQKNPTAFYLCASSMQGIGSPLHFGNGTRLTVT.

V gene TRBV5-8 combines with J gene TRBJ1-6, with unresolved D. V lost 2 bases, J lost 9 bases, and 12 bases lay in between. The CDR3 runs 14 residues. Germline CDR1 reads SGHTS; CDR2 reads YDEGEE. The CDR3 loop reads CASSFEGGSSPLHF. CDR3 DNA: TGTGCCAGCAGCTTTGAGGGTGGAAGTTCACCCCTCCACTTT.

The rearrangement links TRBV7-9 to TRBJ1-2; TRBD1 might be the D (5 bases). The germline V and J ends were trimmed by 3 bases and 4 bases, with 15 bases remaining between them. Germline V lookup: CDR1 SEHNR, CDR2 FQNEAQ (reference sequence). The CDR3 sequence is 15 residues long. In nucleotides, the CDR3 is TGTGCCAGCAGCTTGGGGGACGGACGACCCTATGGCTACACCTTC. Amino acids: CASSLGDGRPYGYTF.

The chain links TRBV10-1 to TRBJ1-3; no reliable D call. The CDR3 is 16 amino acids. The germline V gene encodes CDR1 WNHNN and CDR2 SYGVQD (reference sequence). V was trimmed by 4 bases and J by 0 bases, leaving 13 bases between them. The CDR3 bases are TGCGCCAGCAGTGGGTCCCCGTGGAGCTCTGGAAACACCATATATTTT. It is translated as CASSGSPWSSGNTIYF.

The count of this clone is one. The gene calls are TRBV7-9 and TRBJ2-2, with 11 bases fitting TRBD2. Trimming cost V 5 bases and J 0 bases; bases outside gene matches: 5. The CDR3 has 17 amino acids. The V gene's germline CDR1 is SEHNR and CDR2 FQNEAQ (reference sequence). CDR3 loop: CASSPGLAEANTGELFF. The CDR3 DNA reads TGTGCCAGCAGCCCGGGACTAGCGGAGGCGAACACCGGGGAGCTGTTTTTT.

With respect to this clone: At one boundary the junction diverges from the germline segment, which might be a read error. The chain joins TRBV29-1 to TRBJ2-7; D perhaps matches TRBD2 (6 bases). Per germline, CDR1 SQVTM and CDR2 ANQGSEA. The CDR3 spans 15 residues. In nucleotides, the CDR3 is TGCAGCGTCGAAGGGGAGGCCTCCCTCAAGAACGAGCAGTACTTC. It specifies CSVEGEASLKNEQYF.

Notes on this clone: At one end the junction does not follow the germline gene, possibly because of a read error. The CDR3 bases are TGTGTCAGCAGTTACCCCGAGGGGCACACTGAAGCTTTCTTT. Translated: CVSSYPEGHTEAFF. The chain couples TRBV6-5 to TRBJ1-1, with D perhaps TRBD1 (5 bases). The germline V gene encodes CDR1 MNHEY and CDR2 SVGAGI. The length of the CDR3 is 14 residues.

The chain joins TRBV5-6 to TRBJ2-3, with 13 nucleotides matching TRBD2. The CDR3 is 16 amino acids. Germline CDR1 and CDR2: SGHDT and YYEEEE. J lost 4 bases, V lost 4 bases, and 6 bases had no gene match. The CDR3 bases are TGTGCCAGCAGCCCCGGGACTAGCGGGATCCCAGATACGCAGTATTTT. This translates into CASSPGTSGIPDTQYF.